These 24 T cell receptor beta chains originate from one sample sequenced in a study of blood T cell repertoires in COVID-19. The table came from immunoSEQ multiplex PCR; TCRdb's copy has only in-frame clones and leaves some out. The sample records hundreds of thousands of clones, more than 75% being singletons. Input material: PBMCs or T cells enriched from blood (not recorded which). The receptor source for this set is a woman aged 50 to 60 who had recovered from COVID-19.

The chain combines TRBV7-2 with TRBJ2-3; tentatively, D is TRBD2 (5 bases). CDR1 and CDR2 from the germline V gene are SGHTA and FQGNSA. The V end lost 3 bases, the J end lost 3 bases, and 10 bases lay between the germline ends. The CDR3 runs 14 residues. The CDR3 is CASSLSRGTDTQYF. The CDR3 nucleotides are TGTGCCAGCAGCTTGAGTCGAGGGACAGATACGCAGTATTTT.

CDR3 residues: CASSQNPGYEQYF. DNA for the CDR3: TGCGCCAGCAGCCAAAATCCAGGCTACGAGCAGTACTTC. The chain uses TRBV4-3 and TRBJ2-7; no reliable D call. This CDR3 has 13 residues. Trimming took off 2 bases at V and 3 bases at J, with 8 bases between the two ends. Germline V gene lookup returns CDR1 LGHNA and CDR2 YSLEER.

This clone was seen a few times. The CDR3 region is CASSQYFGYTF. CDR3 bases: TGTGCCAGCAGCCAATATTTTGGCTACACCTTC. The chain joins TRBV3-1 (or the pseudogene TRBV3-2) to TRBJ1-2; D not resolved. The germline V gene has CDR1 LGHDT and CDR2 YNNKEL (reference sequence). This CDR3 has 11 amino acids. V was pared by 2 bases and J by 7 bases, with 5 bases between.

This clone appeared a single time. In nucleotides, the CDR3 is TGTGCCAGCAGCCGGCCGGGACTAGCGTCCTACGAGCAGTACTTC. Its translation: CASSRPGLASYEQYF. This chain uses TRBV7-2 with TRBJ2-7; TRBD2 aligns across 10 bases. This CDR3 region has 15 residues. The germline CDR1 and CDR2 sequences are SGHTA and FQGNSA. Germline trimming cut 5 bases from V and 1 base from J; bases unmatched to any gene: 5.

The CDR3 nucleotides are TGCAGCGTTCGACCCCCAGGGGGCAACTATGGCTACACCTTC. Its protein product is CSVRPPGGNYGYTF. The chain employs TRBV29-1 and TRBJ1-2; 8 bases align to TRBD1. This CDR3 is 14 amino acids long. With V trimmed by 5 bases and J by 2 bases, 7 bases remained unmatched. From germline, CDR1 is SQVTM and CDR2 ANQGSEA.

V gene TRBV29-1 combines with J gene TRBJ2-3; a weak D match, TRBD2 (6 bases). The CDR3 runs 15 residues. V was clipped by 6 bases and J by 0 bases, with 16 bases between them. Germline assignment: CDR1 SQVTM and CDR2 ANQGSEA. The CDR3 DNA reads TGCAGCGTCTACCTTCAGGGACTCAGCACAGATACGCAGTATTTT. This translates into CSVYLQGLSTDTQYF.

This chain uses TRBV15 with TRBJ1-2; D may be TRBD1 (6 bases). Trimming left V 1 base short and J 5 bases short, with 14 bases between. From germline, CDR1 is LNHNV and CDR2 YYDKDF (reference sequence). CDR3 length: 15 amino acids. The CDR3 nucleotides read TGTGCCACCAGCAGAGTCACAGGGCCCATATATGGCTACACCTTC. Translation: CATSRVTGPIYGYTF.

The chain is built from TRBV1 and TRBJ1-1. TRBV1 is annotated as a pseudogene. The CDR3 sequence is 17 residues long. In DNA form, the CDR3 reads TGCACCAGCAGCCAAGGCTATCTCCAAGGGAGGGGGACTGAAGCTTTCTTT. Its protein is CTSSQGYLQGRGTEAFF.

The chain combines TRBV6-2 or TRBV6-3 with TRBJ2-3; 11 positions match TRBD2. The length of the CDR3 is 17 residues. The ends lost 6 bases at V and 1 base at J; junction bases unmatched: 9. Germline CDR1 is MNHEY and CDR2 is SVGEGT. The chain's CDR3 is CASSQSGTSGGTDTQYF. The DNA of the CDR3 is TGTGCCAGCAGCCAATCTGGGACTAGCGGAGGCACAGATACGCAGTATTTT.

This sequence joins TRBV6-2 or TRBV6-3 and TRBJ1-2, with TRBD1 matching over 7 bases. This CDR3 comprises 16 residues. Germline V gene lookup returns CDR1 MNHEY and CDR2 SVGEGT. The V and J ends lost 2 bases and 0 bases, in that order; junction bases with no gene match: 6. CDR3: CASSYPTGTANYGYTF. The CDR3, as DNA: TGTGCCAGCAGTTACCCAACCGGGACAGCTAACTATGGCTACACCTTC.

The rearrangement joins TRBV11-1 to TRBJ2-3; D ambiguous. This CDR3 comprises 14 residues. Germline CDR1 reads SGHAT; CDR2 reads FQDESV (reference sequence). Trimming shortened V by 4 bases and J by 1 base, and 9 bases separated the two germline ends. The CDR3 DNA follows: TGTGCCAGCAGCTGGAGAGGTCGCACAGATACGCAGTATTTT. Its translation is CASSWRGRTDTQYF.

The chain employs TRBV24-1 and TRBJ1-2, with 7 bases matching TRBD1. Per germline, CDR1 KGHDR and CDR2 SFDVKD. There are 15 residues in the CDR3. The junction had 6 bases not matched to a gene; V was cut back by 3 bases and J by 3 bases. The CDR3 sequence: CATSDATGVDYGYTF. DNA of the CDR3: TGTGCCACCAGTGATGCAACAGGGGTGGACTATGGCTACACCTTC.

This clone was recorded only once. This chain's CDR3 is CSGGRDTEAFF. CDR3 DNA sequence: TGCAGTGGGGGGCGCGACACTGAAGCTTTCTTT. V gene TRBV20-1 combines with J gene TRBJ1-1, with D possibly being TRBD1 (6 bases). The V gene's germline CDR1 is DFQATT and CDR2 SNEGSKA (reference sequence). The CDR3 totals 11 residues. The V gene lost 7 bases and the J gene lost 3 bases, with 9 bases spanning the gap.

The chain links TRBV4-1 to TRBJ2-1, with 8 bases that match TRBD2. In germline, CDR1 is MGHRA, CDR2 YSYEKL. The CDR3 spans 15 residues. The V and J ends lost 2 bases and 9 bases, in that order; junction bases with no gene match: 9. The CDR3 DNA reads TGCGCCAGCAGCCAAACCGGGACTAGTTCGGCTGAGCAGTTCTTC. This encodes CASSQTGTSSAEQFF.

The chain links TRBV7-2 to TRBJ1-3, with TRBD1 identical over 9 bases. The CDR3 runs to 16 residues. Trimming at V came to 6 bases and at J to 0 bases, leaving 6 bases not matched to a gene. Germline CDR1 reads SGHTA; CDR2 reads FQGNSA. CDR3 nucleotide sequence: TGTGCCAGCAGATCGACGGGACAGGGCTCTGGAAACACCATATATTTT. Protein: CASRSTGQGSGNTIYF.

This clone appeared a single time. The gene calls are TRBV7-3 and TRBJ2-2, with a weak D call TRBD2 (5 bases). V was clipped by 1 base and J by 7 bases, with 7 bases between them. This CDR3 comprises 13 residues. CDR1 SGHTA and CDR2 FQGTGA come from the germline V gene. This chain's CDR3 is CASSLSGSGELFF. The CDR3 coding sequence is TGTGCCAGCAGCTTAAGTGGGAGCGGGGAGCTGTTTTTT.

This chain joins TRBV5-1 and TRBJ1-1; D remains ambiguous. The V end was cut by 0 bases, the J end by 4 bases, with 10 bases between. Germline CDR1 SGHRS, CDR2 YFSETQ. This CDR3 region has 14 residues. The CDR3 loop reads CASSLAGVGTEAFF. CDR3 sequence (DNA): TGCGCCAGCAGCTTGGCCGGGGTGGGCACTGAAGCTTTCTTT.

CDR3: CASRSGYQPQHF. CDR3 bases: TGTGCCAGCAGATCCGGGTATCAGCCCCAGCATTTT. The gene calls are TRBV28 and TRBJ1-5; no firm D call. The V and J ends lost 6 bases and 5 bases respectively, with 8 bases between them. The CDR3 loop spans 12 amino acids. The germline gives CDR1 MDHEN, CDR2 SYDVKM.

The V and J genes are TRBV2 and TRBJ1-4; 8 nucleotides align to TRBD1. CDR3 length: 14 residues. With V trimmed by 3 bases and J by 8 bases, 5 bases remained unmatched. Germline CDR1 reads SNHLY; CDR2 reads FYNNEI. In nucleotides, the CDR3 is TGTGCCAGCAGTGACAGGACAGGGAGGGAAAAACTGTTTTTT. It is translated as CASSDRTGREKLFF. Full variable domain (missing parts from reference TRBV2 and TRBJ1-4): EPEVTQTPSHQVTQMGQEVILRCVPISNHLYFYWYRQILGQKVEFLVSFYNNEISEKSEIFDDQFSVERPDGSNFTLKIRSTKLEDSAMYFCASSDRTGREKLFFGSGTQLSVL.

V and J are TRBV5-4 and TRBJ1-2; unclear D gene. From germline, CDR1 is SGHNT and CDR2 YYREEE (reference sequence). V was pared by 1 base and J by 2 bases, with 9 bases between. CDR3 length equals 14 residues. The CDR3 sequence: CASSLSAQNYGYTF. The CDR3 DNA is TGTGCCAGCAGCTTGAGTGCTCAGAACTATGGCTACACCTTC.

The chain is built from TRBV28 and TRBJ2-1; a possible D gene is TRBD2 (5 bases). The ends were cut back, 8 bases at V and 6 bases at J, with 11 bases in the middle. Per germline, CDR1 MDHEN and CDR2 SYDVKM. CDR3 length equals 12 residues. The DNA for the CDR3 is TGTGCCAGCGCCTCTCGGGGCAATGAGCAGTTCTTC. Protein sequence: CASASRGNEQFF.

This chain links TRBV13 with TRBJ1-1; D is undetermined. V shed 5 bases and J shed 1 base, with 8 bases lying between them. Germline CDR1 and CDR2: PRHDT and FYEKMQ (reference sequence). The CDR3 is 13 amino acids. Written as DNA, the CDR3 is TGTGCCAGCAGCCCCACAAAGAACACTGAAGCTTTCTTT. This codes for CASSPTKNTEAFF.

The chain combines TRBV30 with TRBJ1-2, with D uncertain. The CDR3 has 15 amino acids. With 0 bases removed from V and 4 bases from J, the gap between germline ends came to 15 bases. Germline V lookup: CDR1 GTSNPN, CDR2 SVGIG (reference sequence). The CDR3 DNA is TGTGCCTGGAGTGTACCTCTAGGGAGGGTCTATGGCTACACCTTC. Translated, it gives CAWSVPLGRVYGYTF.

The chain combines TRBV27 with TRBJ1-5; 7 bases align to TRBD1. The CDR3 length is 14 residues. Germline loops: CDR1 MNHEY, CDR2 SMNVEV (reference sequence). V shed 5 bases, J shed 6 bases, and the junction held 7 bases outside the gene matches. The CDR3 reads CASSLRQGSQPQHF. CDR3 nucleotides: TGTGCCAGCAGTCTTAGACAGGGAAGTCAGCCCCAGCATTTT.